What follows are 22 T cell receptor beta chains derived from one specimen sequenced in a study of OX40 agonist ivuxolimab in advanced cancers. Profiled with immunoSEQ multiplex PCR; TCRdb holds only in-frame clones, not every one. The sample consists of approximately 50,000 clones, roughly 80% of them appearing once. The sample in question was CD4+ or CD8+ T cells sorted from blood, obtained in a trial of the OX40 agonist ivuxolimab. The source of these receptors is an adult with an advanced solid tumor such as melanoma, head and neck, liver or kidney cancer.

CDR3 loop: CASSQTGGNEKLFF. As DNA, the CDR3 is TGTGCCAGCAGCCAAACAGGGGGAAATGAAAAACTGTTTTTT. V gene TRBV7-6 combines with J gene TRBJ1-4, with 8 bases fitting TRBD1. Germline lookup yields CDR1 SGHVS and CDR2 FNYEAQ. The CDR3 is 14 amino acids. After removal of 5 bases from V and 5 bases from J, the junction contained 4 bases not matched to a gene.

The chain carries TRBV11-3 and TRBJ2-1, with 9 bases identical to TRBD1. Trimming cost V 5 bases and J 6 bases; bases outside gene matches: 8. Per germline, CDR1 SGHNT and CDR2 YENEEA. The CDR3 spans 15 residues. CDR3 in amino acids: CASSHLGTGSNEQFF. The CDR3 DNA reads TGTGCCAGCAGCCATCTCGGGACAGGGAGCAATGAGCAGTTCTTC.

This chain connects TRBV11-2 to TRBJ1-2; 7 positions match TRBD1. From germline, CDR1 is SGHAT and CDR2 FQNNGV. V lost 5 bases and J lost 5; bases outside the gene matches: 5. This CDR3 spans 13 amino acids. DNA of the CDR3: TGTGCCAGCAGCCCCACAGGGGCGTATGGCTACACCTTC. Its protein product is CASSPTGAYGYTF. The variable domain in full, with the rest retrieved from reference TRBV11-2 and TRBJ1-2, is EAGVAQSPRYKIIEKRQSVAFWCNPISGHATLYWYQQILGQGPKLLIQFQNNGVVDDSQLPKDRFSAERLKGVDSTLKIQPAKLEDSAVYLCASSPTGAYGYTFGSGTRLTVV.

V and J are TRBV10-3 and TRBJ1-6; 8 nucleotides agree with TRBD1. This CDR3 spans 14 amino acids. V was pared by 10 bases and J by 7 bases, with 9 bases of the junction left unmatched. Germline values: CDR1 ENHRY, CDR2 SYGVKD. CDR3 sequence reads: CATYPGQGNSPLHF. In DNA form, the CDR3 reads TGTGCCACCTACCCTGGACAGGGAAATTCACCCCTCCACTTT.

This clone has more than one count but fewer than ten. The chain carries TRBV5-1 and TRBJ1-4, with D possibly being TRBD1 (6 bases). The CDR3 runs 15 residues. The germline V gene encodes CDR1 SGHRS and CDR2 YFSETQ. V lost 4 bases and J 8 bases, leaving 18 bases between the germline ends. The CDR3 DNA reads as TGCGCCAGCAGCGGCTCGTCAGGGGAGGGCGAAAAACTGTTTTTT. Protein sequence: CASSGSSGEGEKLFF. Full variable domain (remainder filled in from reference TRBV5-1 and TRBJ1-4): KAGVTQTPRYLIKTRGQQVTLSCSPISGHRSVSWYQQTPGQGLQFLFEYFSETQRNKGNFPGRFSGRQFSNSRSEMNVSTLELGDSALYLCASSGSSGEGEKLFFGSGTQLSVL.

The chain carries TRBV4-1 and TRBJ1-2; D is ambiguous. Trimming pared 0 bases from V and 6 bases from J, leaving 17 bases between. This CDR3 region has 16 residues. The V gene's germline CDR1 is MGHRA and CDR2 YSYEKL. The CDR3, as DNA: TGCGCCAGCAGCCAAGAGATCGGGTCAGGTTATGATGGCTACACCTTC. Translation: CASSQEIGSGYDGYTF.

CDR3 residues: CSVGDNLQPQHF. The CDR3 DNA sequence: TGCAGCGTTGGGGACAATCTTCAGCCCCAGCATTTT. The chain recombines TRBV29-1 with TRBJ1-5, with a weak D call TRBD1 (6 bases). The V gene lost 4 bases and the J gene lost 6 bases, with 10 bases spanning the gap. CDR1 SQVTM and CDR2 ANQGSEA come from the germline V gene. The CDR3 extends over 12 amino acids. Full variable domain (remainder filled in from reference TRBV29-1 and TRBJ1-5): SAVISQKPSRDICQRGTSLTIQCQVDSQVTMMFWYRQQPGQSLTLIATANQGSEATYESGFVIDKFPISRPNLTFSTLTVSNMSPEDSSIYLCSVGDNLQPQHFGDGTRLSIL.

V and J are TRBV18 and TRBJ2-1, with TRBD2 as a possible D gene (5 bases). V gave up 0 bases and J gave up 5 bases, with 17 bases separating them. The CDR3 extends over 17 amino acids. Germline V gene data show CDR1 as KGHSH and CDR2 as LQKENI. DNA for the CDR3: TGTGCCAGCTCACCACCGGGCACTCTAAACGGGAACAATGAGCAGTTCTTC. This gives the protein CASSPPGTLNGNNEQFF.

As regards this clone: Other DNA sequences in the same sample also yield this CDR3. The chain links TRBV29-1 to TRBJ2-1; D possibly corresponds to TRBD2 (7 bases). Germline CDR1 reads SQVTM; CDR2 reads ANQGSEA. This CDR3 region has 14 residues. V lost 7 bases and J 5 bases, leaving 18 bases between the germline ends. The CDR3 protein is CSAPGRGADNEQFF. CDR3 nucleotide sequence: TGCAGCGCCCCGGGGAGGGGGGCGGACAATGAGCAGTTCTTC.

The rearrangement joins TRBV6-1 to TRBJ2-7; TRBD1 matches 7 bases. V lost 7 bases to trimming and J lost 3 bases; unmatched junction nucleotides: 6. The CDR3 loop spans 13 amino acids. CDR1 and CDR2 (germline): MNHNS, SASEGT. In DNA, the CDR3 is TGTGCCAGCAACCGGGACAGCAACTACGAGCAGTACTTC. Residues: CASNRDSNYEQYF.

There are a few counts of this clone. This chain connects TRBV2 to TRBJ2-7; D uncertain. Trimming took off 3 bases at V and 3 bases at J, with 6 bases between the two ends. The CDR3 runs to 12 residues. The germline V gene encodes CDR1 SNHLY and CDR2 FYNNEI. The DNA of the CDR3 is TGTGCCAGCAGTGATGGGGTCTACGAGCAGTACTTC. It yields the protein CASSDGVYEQYF.

The V and J genes are TRBV6-1 and TRBJ2-1, with 8 bases identical to TRBD2. The length of the CDR3 is 14 residues. Germline CDR1 reads MNHNS; CDR2 reads SASEGT. With V trimmed by 3 bases and J by 5 bases, 3 bases remained unmatched. DNA of the CDR3: TGTGCCAGCAGTGACCGGGGGGGTAACAATGAGCAGTTCTTC. Residues: CASSDRGGNNEQFF.

CDR3 bases: TGCGCCAGCAGCCAATTGGTTAGTCCCGACTATGGCTACACCTTC. This encodes CASSQLVSPDYGYTF. J is TRBJ1-2 and V is TRBV4-1; D is unresolved. Trimming took off 2 bases at V and 3 bases at J, with 13 bases between the two ends. Germline V gene data show CDR1 as MGHRA and CDR2 as YSYEKL. This CDR3 contains 15 residues.

The chain recombines TRBV18 with TRBJ2-3, with TRBD2 matching 9 bases. V lost 1 base, J lost 2 bases, and 4 bases stayed unmatched. The V gene's germline CDR1 is KGHSH and CDR2 LQKENI. The CDR3 loop spans 16 amino acids. The CDR3 sequence is CASSPRLAGATDTQYF. The CDR3 DNA sequence: TGTGCCAGCTCACCACGATTAGCGGGGGCCACAGATACGCAGTATTTT.

The gene calls are TRBV6-6 and TRBJ1-6; D is perhaps TRBD1 (5 bases). The germline CDR1 and CDR2 sequences are MNHNY and SVGAGI (reference sequence). Trimming stripped 3 bases from V and 7 bases from J, with 13 bases between. The CDR3 loop spans 15 amino acids. The CDR3 sequence: CASSYWGRANSPLHF. The CDR3 DNA is TGTGCCAGCAGTTATTGGGGCAGGGCAAATTCACCCCTCCACTTT.

The chain combines TRBV5-4 with TRBJ1-5; 10 bases are a match to TRBD1. This CDR3 region has 15 residues. Germline CDR1 is SGHNT and CDR2 is YYREEE (reference sequence). V was pared by 4 bases and J by 7 bases, with 8 bases of the junction left unmatched. CDR3 DNA sequence: TGTGCCAGCAGCGCCGACAGGGGGCGCGTACAGCCCCAGCATTTT. It translates to CASSADRGRVQPQHF.

V usage is TRBV28 and J usage is TRBJ1-6; D ambiguous. Trimming removed 3 bases from V and 4 bases from J, with 10 bases in between. Germline V gene data show CDR1 as MDHEN and CDR2 as SYDVKM. The CDR3 spans 15 residues. CDR3 in DNA: TGTGCCAGCAGTTTCTACAGCAGTTATAATTCACCCCTCCACTTT. Translated, it gives CASSFYSSYNSPLHF.

This clone came up once. The CDR3 here is CASSAAGGGTDTQYF. CDR3 DNA sequence: TGTGCCAGCAGTGCGGCGGGGGGAGGAACAGATACGCAGTATTTT. This chain uses TRBV6-1 with TRBJ2-3; 8 bases fit TRBD2. The CDR3 extends over 15 amino acids. The V gene end was trimmed by 4 bases and the J gene end by 3 bases; junction bases not matched to a gene: 6. Germline lookup yields CDR1 MNHNS and CDR2 SASEGT.

The V gene is TRBV19, the J gene TRBJ2-7, with D hard to call. Trimming cost V 6 bases and J 0 bases, with 12 bases left between them. This CDR3 has 14 amino acids. Per germline, CDR1 LNHDA and CDR2 SQIVND (reference sequence). CDR3: CASRNRDTSYEQYF. The CDR3 DNA follows: TGTGCCAGTAGGAACCGAGACACCTCCTACGAGCAGTACTTC.

The J gene is TRBJ2-3, the V gene TRBV5-1; D ambiguous. The CDR3 consists of 14 residues. Germline lookup yields CDR1 SGHRS and CDR2 YFSETQ. Trimming removed 7 bases at V and 14 bases at J, with 26 bases between. CDR3 in DNA: TGCGCCAGCGGAACCTGGTCCTCTCGTGACCCGCTGTATTTT. Its protein product is CASGTWSSRDPLYF.

This clone was counted a single time. V gene TRBV7-8 combines with J gene TRBJ2-2, with 7 bases aligning to TRBD1. Germline V gene lookup returns CDR1 SGHVS and CDR2 FQNEAQ. V lost 1 base and J lost 1; bases outside the gene matches: 3. The CDR3 has 16 amino acids. The CDR3 coding sequence is TGTGCCAGCAGCTTAGGGACAGGCGGGAACACCGGGGAGCTGTTTTTT. It specifies CASSLGTGGNTGELFF.

In its sample, this clone was seen a few times. As DNA, the CDR3 is TGTGCCAGCAGCTTAGCGGCGGGGCGGGCCGAGCAGTACTTC. Protein product: CASSLAAGRAEQYF. The V and J genes are TRBV7-9 and TRBJ2-7; D might be TRBD2 (6 bases). Looked up from germline, CDR1 is SEHNR and CDR2 is FQNEAQ (reference sequence). The V end was cut by 0 bases, the J end by 6 bases, with 12 bases between. This CDR3 spans 14 amino acids. Using reference TRBV7-9 and TRBJ2-7 for the parts outside the CDR3, the full variable domain is DTGVSQNPRHKITKRGQNVTFRCDPISEHNRLYWYRQTLGQGPEFLTYFQNEAQLEKSRLLSDRFSAERPKGSFSTLEIQRTEQGDSAMYLCASSLAAGRAEQYFGPGTRLTVT.